Sequencing of this T cell receptor (beta chain) was carried out in a study of cytomegalovirus exposure and HLA in healthy donors. Study-level results: Confirmation was obtained in vitro that a few CMV-associated chains are specific for CMV antigens. Most TCR sequences were seen very rarely across donors, but some public TCRs occurred in many.

Produced via immunoSEQ multiplex PCR; TCRdb's table is partial and in-frame only. The sample includes tens of thousands of clones, about 90% of them seen just once. The donors were members of the validation cohort comprising some 130 subjects, separate from the approximately 670-subject first cohort. V was cut by 4 bases and J by 0 bases, with 8 bases left in between. The CDR3 consists of 13 residues. The germline CDR1 and CDR2 sequences are SGDLS and YYNGEE. A note on this clone: Its antigen remains unknown.

This receptor was obtained from a woman younger than 35 in good health and CMV-seropositive. Specimen: PBMCs. The chain couples TRBV9 to TRBJ2-7, with D perhaps matching TRBD1 (6 bases). The CDR3 reads CASSRDTSYEQYF. CDR3 coding DNA: TGTGCCAGCAGCCGGGACACCTCCTACGAGCAGTACTTC.